The present entry profiles one T cell receptor (beta chain) with its context. This sample was included in a study of blood T cell repertoires in COVID-19. Study summary: Samples of COVID-19 (acute and convalescent) were obtained from the United States, Italy and Spain. Sources were T cells, B-cell-depleted T cells, or PBMCs; the material itself was cDNA or gDNA.

Source study methods: Reference gene primer amplification yielded estimated nucleated cell counts. The table came from immunoSEQ multiplex PCR; TCRdb's copy has only in-frame clones and leaves some out. V, J and clone size reflect that table, while D and trimming were determined from the DNA. The table has fewer than 250,000 clones, about 92% seen once. Material for sequencing was peripheral blood. This TCR came from a man aged 25-45 years with acute or convalescent COVID-19.

The CDR3 DNA follows: TGTGCCAGCTCACCGGGACAGTACACCGGGGAGCTGTTTTTT. This sequence encodes CASSPGQYTGELFF. The V and J genes are TRBV18 and TRBJ2-2, with TRBD1 identical over 7 bases. CDR3 length: 14 amino acids. V lost 3 bases and J lost 3; bases outside the gene matches: 1. Per the germline V gene, CDR1 is KGHSH and CDR2 is LQKENI.